The 18 T cell receptor beta chains below all came from one sample that was sequenced in a study of blood T cell repertoires in COVID-19. Method: immunoSEQ multiplex PCR; TCRdb's copy keeps in-frame clones and lacks some. The data show a few hundred thousand clones, less than 90% seen once. Sample: PBMCs or T cells enriched from blood (not recorded which). These receptors originate from a woman aged 25 to 39 who had recovered from COVID-19.

The chain couples TRBV27 to TRBJ2-1; D may be TRBD2 (6 bases). The CDR3 runs 15 residues. Trimming took 3 bases from V and 2 from J, leaving 11 bases between them. Germline assignment: CDR1 MNHEY and CDR2 SMNVEV (reference sequence). CDR3 nucleotide sequence: TGTGCCAGCAGTTTGGAGGGGAATACCTACAATGAGCAGTTCTTC. Amino acids: CASSLEGNTYNEQFF.

The chain is built from TRBV24-1 and TRBJ1-4; 9 bases map to TRBD1. The germline V gene encodes CDR1 KGHDR and CDR2 SFDVKD. The ends lost 3 bases at V and 7 bases at J; junction bases unmatched: 8. The length of the CDR3 is 16 residues. The chain's CDR3 is CATSDPTGTGSEKLFF. The CDR3, as DNA: TGTGCCACCAGTGATCCCACCGGGACAGGGAGTGAAAAACTGTTTTTT.

Only a few counts were recorded for this clone. V is TRBV6-1 and J is TRBJ1-5; no firm D call. The CDR3 sequence is 15 residues long. V gave up 2 bases and J gave up 4 bases, with 12 bases separating them. In germline, CDR1 is MNHNS, CDR2 SASEGT. The CDR3 region is CASSEFAAGNQPQHF. The CDR3 DNA sequence: TGTGCCAGCAGTGAATTTGCGGCGGGGAATCAGCCCCAGCATTTT.

This clone was counted a few times. The gene calls are TRBV28 and TRBJ1-4, with 7 nucleotides matching TRBD1. The V and J ends lost 7 bases and 7 bases, in that order; junction bases with no gene match: 9. CDR1 is MDHEN, CDR2 SYDVKM, per germline. The CDR3 loop spans 14 amino acids. The CDR3 nucleotides are TGTGCCAGCACCCAGACAGGGCTAAGTGAAAAACTGTTTTTT. This sequence encodes CASTQTGLSEKLFF.

This clone was seen a single time. V gene TRBV19 combines with J gene TRBJ1-6; perhaps TRBD1 as D (6 bases). The CDR3 consists of 16 residues. Trimming removed 6 bases at V and 10 bases at J, with 22 bases between. Per germline, CDR1 LNHDA and CDR2 SQIVND (reference sequence). The DNA of the CDR3 is TGTGCCAGTAGACCACAGGGTAATTCCGGAGCGTCACCCCTCCACTTT. This sequence encodes CASRPQGNSGASPLHF.

This clone is a singleton in its sample. This chain connects TRBV9 to TRBJ2-3; D possibly corresponds to TRBD1 (6 bases). The CDR3 has 17 residues. From germline, CDR1 is SGDLS and CDR2 YYNGEE. V lost 0 bases and J lost 2, with 16 bases in between. CDR3 DNA: TGTGCCAGCAGCGTAGGTGCCTTCAGGGGAAACACAGATACGCAGTATTTT. This codes for CASSVGAFRGNTDTQYF.

This chain connects TRBV12-5 to TRBJ2-2; TRBD1 is a possible D gene (5 bases). The germline V gene has CDR1 LGHNT and CDR2 FRNRAP. The CDR3 totals 16 residues. V was clipped by 0 bases and J by 1 base, with 9 bases between them. The CDR3 DNA is TGTGCTAGTGGTTTGGTTGGAAGGGGGAACACCGGGGAGCTGTTTTTT. Residues: CASGLVGRGNTGELFF.

In this sample, this clone turned up a few times. The genes are TRBV5-1 and TRBJ1-6; 8 positions match TRBD1. This CDR3 is 15 amino acids long. Germline V gene lookup returns CDR1 SGHRS and CDR2 YFSETQ. Unmatched junction bases numbered 1, after V lost 0 bases and J lost 5 bases. In nucleotides, the CDR3 is TGCGCCAGCAGCTTGGAGGACAGGGATAATTCACCCCTCCACTTT. Its translation is CASSLEDRDNSPLHF.

The V gene is TRBV5-6, the J gene TRBJ1-6; D is unresolved. V was cut by 3 bases and J by 0 bases, with 13 bases left in between. There are 17 residues in the CDR3. Germline V gene data show CDR1 as SGHDT and CDR2 as YYEEEE. The CDR3 spells CASSWSRVSSYNSPLHF. The CDR3 region has the DNA TGTGCCAGCAGCTGGAGTCGTGTAAGCTCCTATAATTCACCCCTCCACTTT.

This clone has only a few counts. The chain recombines TRBV6-2 or TRBV6-3 with TRBJ2-1, with 9 positions matching TRBD1. The CDR3 length is 16 residues. The ends lost 4 bases at V and 5 bases at J; junction bases unmatched: 9. Germline lookup yields CDR1 MNHEY and CDR2 SVGEGT. CDR3 region: CASSFFTGTGNNEQFF. CDR3 DNA: TGTGCCAGCAGTTTCTTCACCGGGACAGGGAACAATGAGCAGTTCTTC.

The chain has TRBV19 and TRBJ2-7; maybe TRBD1 (6 bases). The V end was cut by 6 bases, the J end by 4 bases, with 13 bases between. This CDR3 contains 13 residues. Germline V gene sequence: CDR1 LNHDA, CDR2 SQIVND (reference sequence). The CDR3 region has the DNA TGTGCCAGTAGCTCGACAGGAGATTACGAGCAGTACTTC. Its protein product is CASSSTGDYEQYF.

There are a few counts of this clone. The chain couples TRBV2 to TRBJ1-3; tentatively, D is TRBD1 (6 bases). The CDR3 sequence is 17 residues long. Trimming took 3 bases from V and 0 from J, leaving 15 bases between them. CDR1 is SNHLY and CDR2 is FYNNEI in the germline V gene. The CDR3 bases are TGTGCCAGCAGTGACGGCGGACAGCCCCACTCTGGAAACACCATATATTTT. This encodes CASSDGGQPHSGNTIYF.

The chain carries TRBV27 and TRBJ2-1, with TRBD2 matching over 14 bases. The CDR3 has 16 amino acids. Trimming took 3 bases from V and 6 from J; bases not matched to a gene: 4. CDR1 and CDR2 from the germline V gene are MNHEY and SMNVEV (reference sequence). This CDR3 reads CASSFRLAGGTNEQFF. The CDR3 DNA reads TGTGCCAGCAGTTTCCGACTAGCGGGGGGGACCAATGAGCAGTTCTTC.

J is TRBJ2-3 and V is TRBV28; D might be TRBD1 (5 bases). The CDR3 covers 13 residues. Trimming stripped 7 bases from V and 1 base from J, with 9 bases between. The germline gives CDR1 MDHEN, CDR2 SYDVKM. Here the CDR3 reads CASIQTGTDTQYF. The CDR3, as DNA: TGTGCCAGCATCCAGACAGGCACAGATACGCAGTATTTT.

V usage is TRBV27 and J usage is TRBJ1-5; 7 nucleotides align to TRBD1. V shed 8 bases, J shed 3 bases, and the junction held 7 bases outside the gene matches. This CDR3 has 14 residues. CDR1 and CDR2 from the germline V gene are MNHEY and SMNVEV (reference sequence). The CDR3, as DNA: TGTGCCAGCTCGAGACAGGGTCCCAATCAGCCCCAGCATTTT. It translates to CASSRQGPNQPQHF.

The chain joins TRBV18 to TRBJ1-3, with 10 bases fitting TRBD1. The trim removed 4 bases at V and 0 bases at J, leaving 6 bases unmatched. Per germline, CDR1 KGHSH and CDR2 LQKENI. This CDR3 contains 17 residues. CDR3 sequence (DNA): TGTGCCAGCTCACGACGGACAGGGGGGGACTCTGGAAACACCATATATTTT. Amino acid sequence: CASSRRTGGDSGNTIYF.

A note on this clone: The germline gene is not matched at one end of the junction; a read error may be the cause. The chain couples TRBV6-2 or TRBV6-3 to TRBJ1-2; a weak D match, TRBD1 (5 bases). CDR3 length: 15 amino acids. Germline V gene lookup returns CDR1 MNHEY and CDR2 SVGEGT. The CDR3 spells CASTYDSAPNYGYTF. In nucleotides, the CDR3 is TGTGCCAGCACTTACGACAGCGCTCCTAACTATGGCTACACCTTC.

The chain combines TRBV5-6 with TRBJ1-1; D is unclear. V dropped 0 bases and J dropped 5 bases, with 11 bases sitting between them. This CDR3 region has 14 residues. CDR1 SGHDT and CDR2 YYEEEE come from the germline V gene. CDR3 coding DNA: TGTGCCAGCAGCTTGGACAGCGGGGTAACTGAAGCTTTCTTT. It specifies CASSLDSGVTEAFF.